The entry that follows covers one T cell receptor beta chain sequence. The sample holds a few counts of this clone. Its antigen is unknown. Within one base of it there is no much larger clone, and no base qualities were kept. Separate from the approximately 700-subject first cohort, the validation cohort of roughly 130 subjects was the group to which the donors belonged. The sample is drawn from a study of cytomegalovirus exposure and HLA in healthy donors (dated by TCRdb to between 2016 and 2019). At the level of the whole study: The approximately 710 repertoires of the first cohort and the 110 or so validation repertoires were produced on the same platform, according to a later analysis. High-throughput TCR immunosequencing, statistical association of individual TCRs with disease status, and machine learning were combined to predict cytomegalovirus infection status. The aim of the study was to test whether cataloging public T cell receptors could identify signatures of past pathogen exposure. Besides the first cohort of hundreds of subjects, a separate validation cohort made up of 120 different subjects was used.

Summary of the overall study and its limitations: The classifier was reported to diagnose cytomegalovirus status with high specificity and sensitivity in both the original cohort and the validation cohort. A later analysis had no HLA typing for the validation cohort, so co-occurrence there was scored across all 110 or so repertoires. A few of the identified cytomegalovirus-associated TCR beta chains were confirmed in vitro to be specific for cytomegalovirus antigens. The study gave a list of under 200 TCR beta chains associated with cytomegalovirus. The authors suggested that the approach could potentially be generalized to other disease states and immunological phenotypes. While some public TCRs were present in many individuals, most TCR sequences turned up only very rarely across donors. Subsequent analysis determined that TCRs grouped into clusters in the first cohort also showed a tendency toward co-occurrence across the approximately 120 validation repertoires, and approximately 94% of cluster scores exceeded 0.

Library preparation used the immunoSEQ multiplex PCR assay. In the source study's methods: A statistical classification framework was developed to diagnose cytomegalovirus status using the catalog of TCR beta chain sequences. Sourced from immuneACCESS, this table was stored by TCRdb with only in-frame sequences that have V and J called. A share of the clones is absent; for the studies checked, an unresolved V gene accounts for under half, and the remainder has no known explanation. V and J calls and clone size are copied from that table; D and trimming were computed from the DNA. Within this sample are a few hundred thousand clones, with about 90% of them counted one time only. The top ten clones comprise 3% to 3.5% of the sample. Sequencing input: PBMCs. The source of this sequence is a woman under 40 in good health and CMV-seronegative.

The CDR3: CASSYSPQANTEAFF. The DNA sequence is given as TGTGCCAGCAGTTACTCCCCACAGGCGAACACTGAAGCTTTCTTT. The chain couples TRBV6-5 to TRBJ1-1; TRBD1 is a possible D gene, resting on 5 matching bases. Taken from cysteine to phenylalanine, the CDR3 has 15 residues. Only CDR3 DNA remains: 45 bases, in frame from the first base. Trimming takes 0 bases from V and 1 base from J, and the germline ends sit 9 bases apart. CDR1 and CDR2 (MNHEY, SVGAGI) derive from the germline V gene.